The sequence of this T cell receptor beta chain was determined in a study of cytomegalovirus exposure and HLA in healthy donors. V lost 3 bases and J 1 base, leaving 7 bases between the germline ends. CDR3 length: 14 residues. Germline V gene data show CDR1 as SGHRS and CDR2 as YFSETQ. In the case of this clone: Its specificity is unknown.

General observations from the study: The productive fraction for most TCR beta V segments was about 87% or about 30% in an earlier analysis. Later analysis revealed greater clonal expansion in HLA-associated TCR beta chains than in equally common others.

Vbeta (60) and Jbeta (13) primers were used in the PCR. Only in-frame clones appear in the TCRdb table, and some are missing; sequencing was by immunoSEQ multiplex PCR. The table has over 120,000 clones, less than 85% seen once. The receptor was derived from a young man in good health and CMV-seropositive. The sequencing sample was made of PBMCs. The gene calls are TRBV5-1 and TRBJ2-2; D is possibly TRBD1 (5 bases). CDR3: CASSYGQNTGELFF. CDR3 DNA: TGCGCCAGCAGCTACGGACAGAACACCGGGGAGCTGTTTTTT.